A selection of T cell receptor beta chains follows, all from one sample in a study of T-cell reconstitution after alpha-beta-depleted transplantation in children. TCRdb re-called the PCR reads through MiXCR, storing one row per CDR3 protein. Of some 550,000 distinct CDR3 sequences listed, 23% are singletons. The specimen comprised PBMCs, mostly from graft donor cells, sampled 360 days after TCRalphabeta/CD19-depleted stem cell transplant. All receptors derive from a boy less than two years old who had a stem cell transplant for acute myeloid leukemia, so the T cells may come from the graft donor. CDR3s include the opening cysteine and the closing phenylalanine or tryptophan. Each record gives: J gene, V gene, CDR3 protein.

>TRBJ2-1|TRBV7-2
CASSLEAGLVGNEQFF
>TRBJ2-1|TRBV29-1
CSVERQDYNEQFF
>TRBJ1-5|TRBV29-1
CSVGESQPQHF
>TRBJ1-4|TRBV20-1
CSARAEMSEKLFF
>TRBJ1-2|TRBV5-1
CASSSYRALGYTF
>TRBJ2-7|TRBV5-1
CASSLGFPSYEQYF
>TRBJ2-5|TRBV29-1
CSVEDQKQRFKIQETQYF
>TRBJ2-4|TRBV20-1
CSARPSASEAKNIQYF
>TRBJ1-2|TRBV4-3
CASSLNREEAGGYTF
>TRBJ1-2|TRBV30
CACGQAASYGYTF
>TRBJ2-7|TRBV20-1
CSARDSTYEQYF
>TRBJ2-7|TRBV20-1
CSAPAGGRSYEQYF
>TRBJ1-4|TRBV20-1
CSAASSNEKLFF
>TRBJ2-3|TRBV6-1
CASSEQGHSTDTQYF
>TRBJ2-1|TRBV3-1
CASSQPTGEGLTYNEQFF
>TRBJ2-7|TRBV5-8
CASSKNSGTGIVYEQYF
>TRBJ2-3|TRBV7-6
CASSLALGRVDTQYF
>TRBJ2-3|TRBV7-3
CASSPRPRRHTQYF
>TRBJ2-5|TRBV5-1
CASSLREGSETQYF